The next 25 T cell receptor beta chains were all read from a single sample in a study of cytomegalovirus exposure and HLA in healthy donors. Use of 60 Vbeta and 13 Jbeta primers characterized the PCR. The data were produced by immunoSEQ multiplex PCR, yet TCRdb's version contains in-frame clones alone and is incomplete. The sample data list 80,000 to 100,000 clones. The sample consisted of PBMCs. These receptors were taken from a man aged 45-65 years in good health and CMV-seropositive.

The CDR3 DNA reads as TGTGCCAGCAGCCCTCCTGGGGGGAGCTCCTACAATGAGCAGTTCTTC. Translated, it gives CASSPPGGSSYNEQFF. The chain employs TRBV7-9 and TRBJ2-1; weak D call: TRBD2 (6 bases). The CDR3 spans 16 residues. Trimming shortened V by 5 bases and J by 0 bases, and 14 bases separated the two germline ends. The germline V gene encodes CDR1 SEHNR and CDR2 FQNEAQ (reference sequence).

V is TRBV11-3 and J is TRBJ2-7; a possible D gene is TRBD1 (6 bases). CDR3 size: 13 residues. In germline, CDR1 is SGHNT, CDR2 YENEEA. Trimming stripped 4 bases from V and 4 bases from J, with 11 bases between. CDR3 DNA sequence: TGTGCCAGCAGCTCCCAACAGGGTTACGAGCAGTACTTC. Translated: CASSSQQGYEQYF.

The V gene is TRBV25-1, the J gene TRBJ1-5; D is unresolved. V was clipped by 4 bases and J by 9 bases, with 13 bases between them. CDR1 MGHDK and CDR2 SYGVNS come from the germline V gene. The length of the CDR3 is 13 residues. The CDR3 is CASSVGPSGPQHF. The DNA for the CDR3 is TGTGCCAGCAGTGTAGGCCCATCAGGGCCCCAGCATTTT.

V gene TRBV5-4 combines with J gene TRBJ2-2, with TRBD1 matching over 7 bases. This CDR3 has 16 amino acids. Germline assignment: CDR1 SGHNT and CDR2 YYREEE (reference sequence). Losses at the gene ends were 5 bases for V and 2 bases for J; bases not matched to a gene: 9. The CDR3 bases are TGTGCCAGCAGACCAACAGGGGCCCTAAACACCGGGGAGCTGTTTTTT. Amino acids: CASRPTGALNTGELFF.

The genes are TRBV4-1 and TRBJ2-2, with D perhaps TRBD2 (6 bases). CDR3 length: 16 residues. Germline V CDR1 and CDR2: MGHRA, YSYEKL. V was pared by 1 base and J by 4 bases, with 13 bases between. The CDR3 region is CASSQVRDFPTGELFF. The CDR3 nucleotides are TGCGCCAGCAGCCAAGTTAGGGACTTCCCCACCGGGGAGCTGTTTTTT.

The V call is TRBV28, the J call TRBJ2-1, with a tentative D call TRBD2 (6 bases). Trimming took off 10 bases at V and 0 bases at J, with 16 bases between the two ends. Germline loops: CDR1 MDHEN, CDR2 SYDVKM. The CDR3 covers 15 residues. The CDR3 region is CATLASASSYNEQFF. As DNA, the CDR3 is TGTGCCACCTTAGCTAGCGCCAGCTCCTACAATGAGCAGTTCTTC.

V usage is TRBV18 and J usage is TRBJ2-7, with 10 bases lining up with TRBD2. The V gene end was trimmed by 4 bases and the J gene end by 4 bases; junction bases not matched to a gene: 10. The CDR3 loop spans 16 amino acids. From germline, CDR1 is KGHSH and CDR2 LQKENI. CDR3 sequence reads: CASSRGLAGDSYEQYV. CDR3 DNA: TGTGCCAGCTCACGGGGGCTAGCGGGAGACAGTTACGAGCAGTACGTC.

The chain has TRBV7-2 and TRBJ2-7, with 14 bases lining up with TRBD2. Losses at the gene ends were 4 bases for V and 6 bases for J; bases not matched to a gene: 8. This CDR3 has 16 amino acids. Germline lookup yields CDR1 SGHTA and CDR2 FQGNSA. The CDR3: CASSSRGTSGRGEQYF. The DNA for the CDR3 is TGTGCCAGCAGCTCAAGGGGGACTAGCGGGAGAGGCGAGCAGTACTTC.

CDR3 sequence reads: CASSLFSQLAKNIQYF. CDR3 DNA sequence: TGTGCCAGCAGCTTGTTTAGCCAACTAGCCAAAAACATTCAGTACTTC. The rearrangement joins TRBV5-6 to TRBJ2-4, with D hard to call. Germline loops: CDR1 SGHDT, CDR2 YYEEEE. The CDR3 extends over 16 amino acids. V was pared by 1 base and J by 0 bases, with 11 bases between.

The rearrangement uses TRBV5-1 and TRBJ1-1; maybe TRBD1 (6 bases). CDR1 SGHRS and CDR2 YFSETQ come from the germline V gene. This CDR3 spans 13 amino acids. V was trimmed by 4 bases and J by 5 bases, leaving 12 bases between them. The CDR3 sequence is CASSQTTGTEAFF. The CDR3 DNA reads TGCGCCAGCAGCCAAACCACAGGGACTGAAGCTTTCTTT.

The chain carries TRBV6-6 and TRBJ2-7; TRBD1 matches 9 bases. V trimming: 5 bases; J trimming: 4 bases; junction bases outside the gene matches: 9. The germline CDR1 and CDR2 sequences are MNHNY and SVGAGI (reference sequence). The CDR3 is 15 residues long. Written as DNA, the CDR3 is TGTGCCAGCAGTCAACCGGGACAGGGATTATACGAGCAGTACGTC. Amino acid sequence: CASSQPGQGLYEQYV.

The chain carries TRBV7-9 and TRBJ2-5; 10 bases fit TRBD1. The CDR3 extends over 15 amino acids. V dropped 5 bases and J dropped 5; count of bases not matched to a gene: 8. From germline, CDR1 is SEHNR and CDR2 FQNEAQ (reference sequence). CDR3 nucleotides: TGTGCCAGCAGCCGGGGGACAGGGGTATGGGAGACCCAGTACTTC. Protein product: CASSRGTGVWETQYF. The full variable domain, in which reference TRBV7-9 and TRBJ2-5 provide the parts outside the CDR3, is DTGVSQNPRHKITKRGQNVTFRCDPISEHNRLYWYRQTLGQGPEFLTYFQNEAQLEKSRLLSDRFSAERPKGSFSTLEIQRTEQGDSAMYLCASSRGTGVWETQYFGPGTRLLVL.

The rearrangement uses TRBV4-2 and TRBJ2-3, with TRBD2 identical over 9 bases. This CDR3 has 18 residues. Germline CDR1 and CDR2: LGHNA and YNFKEQ. Trimming at V came to 2 bases and at J to 2 bases, leaving 11 bases not matched to a gene. CDR3 nucleotide sequence: TGTGCCAGCAGCCAACGTCTAGCGGGGAGGGAATTCACAGATACGCAGTATTTT. This gives the protein CASSQRLAGREFTDTQYF.

As to this clone: The junction departs from the called germline gene at one end, perhaps through a read error. Different DNA sequences within this sample yield the same CDR3. The V gene is TRBV6-5, the J gene TRBJ2-7; the D gene is possibly TRBD1 (5 bases). Germline V gene data show CDR1 as MNHEY and CDR2 as SVGAGI. This CDR3 contains 13 residues. CDR3: CASSPRVAYEQYF. CDR3 coding DNA: TGTGCCAGCAGCCCCAGGGTGGCCTACGAACAGTACTTC.

The chain has TRBV5-1 and TRBJ1-5; D is unresolved. V was shortened by 4 bases and J by 4 bases, with 9 bases between the two germline ends. Germline CDR1 and CDR2: SGHRS and YFSETQ. The CDR3 covers 13 residues. The CDR3 DNA is TGCGCCAGCAGCGCCGACACGAATCAGCCCCAGCATTTT. Translated, it gives CASSADTNQPQHF.

The CDR3 coding sequence is TGTGCCTGGAGCGCAGGGGGCACATTTGGAAACACCATATATTTT. As protein: CAWSAGGTFGNTIYF. This chain uses TRBV30 with TRBJ1-3, with 8 bases fitting TRBD1. Trimming took 3 bases from V and 3 from J; bases not matched to a gene: 7. Germline V CDR1 and CDR2: GTSNPN, SVGIG (reference sequence). The CDR3 consists of 15 residues.

The chain employs TRBV5-5 and TRBJ2-1, with 11 bases fitting TRBD2. CDR3 length: 17 residues. Losses at the gene ends were 5 bases for V and 9 bases for J; bases not matched to a gene: 16. Germline V gene sequence: CDR1 SGHKS, CDR2 YYEKEE (reference sequence). The CDR3 nucleotides are TGTGCCAGCAGGTACAGTTTCATGACTAGCGGGATAGGTGAGCAGTTCTTC. Translating gives CASRYSFMTSGIGEQFF.

The J gene is TRBJ2-4, the V gene TRBV7-8, with D unresolved. V lost 5 bases, J lost 8 bases, and 16 bases lay in between. CDR1 SGHVS and CDR2 FQNEAQ come from the germline V gene. The CDR3 has 14 residues. The CDR3 loop reads CASSPGRVGDIQYF. CDR3 DNA: TGTGCCAGCAGCCCAGGTCGAGTCGGTGACATTCAGTACTTC.

This rearrangement joins TRBV7-9 to TRBJ2-5; possibly TRBD1 for D (5 bases). The CDR3 is 15 residues long. Trimming left V 7 bases short and J 5 bases short, with 20 bases between. The V gene's germline CDR1 is SEHNR and CDR2 FQNEAQ (reference sequence). The CDR3 loop is CASTPPTAGPETQYF. The CDR3, as DNA: TGTGCCAGCACCCCTCCGACGGCAGGGCCCGAGACCCAGTACTTC.

The chain recombines TRBV7-9 with TRBJ1-4; tentative D call: TRBD1 (5 bases). Trimming took 5 bases from V and 5 from J, leaving 12 bases between them. CDR3 length: 14 residues. The germline V gene encodes CDR1 SEHNR and CDR2 FQNEAQ (reference sequence). The chain's CDR3 is CASSPDGGNEKLFF. The CDR3 region has the DNA TGTGCCAGCAGCCCGGATGGGGGGAATGAAAAACTGTTTTTT.

The chain combines TRBV19 with TRBJ1-5; 8 positions agree with TRBD1. CDR3 length equals 16 residues. The germline CDR1 and CDR2 sequences are LNHDA and SQIVND (reference sequence). The ends lost 7 bases at V and 4 bases at J; junction bases unmatched: 12. CDR3 sequence (DNA): TGTGCCAGTACCCGATTGGACAGGGTCGGAAATCAGCCCCAGCATTTT. This sequence encodes CASTRLDRVGNQPQHF.

This rearrangement joins TRBV7-9 to TRBJ2-5; weak D call: TRBD2 (6 bases). The CDR3 length is 15 residues. Germline V gene data show CDR1 as SEHNR and CDR2 as FQNEAQ (reference sequence). Trimming pared 1 base from V and 9 bases from J, leaving 18 bases between. CDR3 nucleotide sequence: TGTGCCAGCAGCTTAGGGGGGACCGCCGGCGGGGCCCAGTACTTC. It yields the protein CASSLGGTAGGAQYF.

The chain combines TRBV30 with TRBJ2-1; TRBD2 aligns across 9 bases. This CDR3 spans 14 amino acids. V trimming: 4 bases; J trimming: 1 base; junction bases outside the gene matches: 2. Germline V lookup: CDR1 GTSNPN, CDR2 SVGIG (reference sequence). The CDR3 bases are TGTGCCTGGACGACTAGCGGTTCCTACAATGAGCAGTTCTTC. This translates into CAWTTSGSYNEQFF.

In nucleotides, the CDR3 is TGTGCCAGCTCACCAGGGTCAGGGGGCCCCTACGAGCAGTACTTC. Translation gives CASSPGSGGPYEQYF. The chain employs TRBV18 and TRBJ2-7; 8 bases are shared with TRBD1. CDR1 is KGHSH, CDR2 LQKENI, per germline. The CDR3 runs to 15 residues. The J segment lost 2 bases and the V segment lost 2 bases, leaving 5 bases of the junction unmatched.

The chain combines TRBV18 with TRBJ1-4; 9 nucleotides match TRBD1. The CDR3 is 13 residues long. The germline CDR1 and CDR2 sequences are KGHSH and LQKENI. V dropped 6 bases and J dropped 5; count of bases not matched to a gene: 1. The DNA for the CDR3 is TGTGCCAGCTCCGGGACAGGGAATGAAAAACTGTTTTTT. It yields the protein CASSGTGNEKLFF.